The entry below describes one T cell receptor beta chain. Its antigen is as yet unknown. The sample comes from a study of cytomegalovirus exposure and HLA in healthy donors. The wider study: The same platform was used for the 100 to 150 validation repertoires and the roughly 730 first-cohort repertoires, a later analysis reported. Study-level results: The CMV antigen specificity of three CMV-associated chains was confirmed through in vitro analysis. Cytomegalovirus association was assigned to about 150 TCR beta chains. The classifier, whose performance was assessed in both the original and validation cohorts, reportedly diagnosed cytomegalovirus status with high specificity and sensitivity.

The method was immunoSEQ multiplex PCR; TCRdb's version includes in-frame clones alone and lacks a portion of them. The data hold around 70,000 clones, with about 93% observed a single time. V lost 4 bases, J lost 2 bases, and 15 bases lay in between. CDR1 is LNHDA and CDR2 is SQIVND in the germline V gene (reference sequence). This CDR3 has 15 amino acids. Sample: PBMCs. The V and J genes are TRBV19 and TRBJ2-7; D is possibly TRBD2 (5 bases). This clonotype was sampled from a woman between 18 and 30 years old in good health and CMV-seronegative. The DNA of the CDR3 is TGTGCCAGTAGTAGACGATGGACGGGAACCTACGAGCAGTACTTC. This sequence encodes CASSRRWTGTYEQYF.